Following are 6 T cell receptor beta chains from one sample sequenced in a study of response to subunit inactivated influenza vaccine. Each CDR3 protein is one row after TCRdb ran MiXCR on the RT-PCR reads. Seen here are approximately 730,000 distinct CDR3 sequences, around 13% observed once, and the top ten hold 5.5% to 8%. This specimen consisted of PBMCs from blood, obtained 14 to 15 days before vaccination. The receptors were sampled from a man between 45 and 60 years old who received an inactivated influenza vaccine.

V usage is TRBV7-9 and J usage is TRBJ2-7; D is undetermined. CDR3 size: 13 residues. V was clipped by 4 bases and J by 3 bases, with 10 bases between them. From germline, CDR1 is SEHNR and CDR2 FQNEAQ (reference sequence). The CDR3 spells CASSSLGFYEQYF. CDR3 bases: TGTGCCAGCAGCTCCCTTGGTTTCTACGAGCAGTACTTC. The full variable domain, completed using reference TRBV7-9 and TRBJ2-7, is DTGVSQNPRHKITKRGQNVTFRCDPISEHNRLYWYRQTLGQGPEFLTYFQNEAQLEKSRLLSDRFSAERPKGSFSTLEIQRTEQGDSAMYLCASSSLGFYEQYFGPGTRLTVT.

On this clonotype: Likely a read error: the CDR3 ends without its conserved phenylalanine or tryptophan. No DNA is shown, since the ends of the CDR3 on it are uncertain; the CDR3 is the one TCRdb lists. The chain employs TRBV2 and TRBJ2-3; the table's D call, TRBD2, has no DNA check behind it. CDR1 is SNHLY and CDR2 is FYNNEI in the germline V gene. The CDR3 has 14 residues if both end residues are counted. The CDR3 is CASIPRTSGGINLI.

For the CDR3, the DNA is TGTGCCAGCAGTCCGCACCGGGACAGGGTTTTACAGCCCCAGCATTTT. As protein: CASSPHRDRVLQPQHF. The chain couples TRBV25-1 to TRBJ1-5, with TRBD1 identical over 9 bases. Germline values: CDR1 MGHDK, CDR2 SYGVNS. V was clipped by 5 bases and J by 7 bases; unmatched bases: 12. The CDR3 length is 16 residues. Using reference TRBV25-1 and TRBJ1-5 for the parts outside the CDR3, the full variable domain is EADIYQTPRYLVIGTGKKITLECSQTMGHDKMYWYQQDPGMELHLIHYSYGVNSTEKGDLSSESTVSRIRTEHFPLTLESARPSHTSQYLCASSPHRDRVLQPQHFGDGTRLSIL.

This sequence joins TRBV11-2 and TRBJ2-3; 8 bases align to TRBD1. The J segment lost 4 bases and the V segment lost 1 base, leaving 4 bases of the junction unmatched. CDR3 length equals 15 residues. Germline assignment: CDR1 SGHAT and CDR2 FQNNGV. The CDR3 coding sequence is TGTGCCAGCAGCTTAGCCCGGACAGGGTCAGATACGCAGTATTTT. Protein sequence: CASSLARTGSDTQYF.

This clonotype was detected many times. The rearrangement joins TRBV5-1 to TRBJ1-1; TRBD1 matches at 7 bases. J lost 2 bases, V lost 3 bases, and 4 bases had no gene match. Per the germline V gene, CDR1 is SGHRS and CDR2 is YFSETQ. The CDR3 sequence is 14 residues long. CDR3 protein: CASSSQGQNTEAFF. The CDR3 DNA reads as TGCGCCAGCAGCTCACAGGGGCAAAACACTGAAGCTTTCTTT.

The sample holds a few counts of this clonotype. CDR3 coding DNA: TGCAGCGTTGGGGCCGGATGGAGGGAGGAGACCCAGTACTTC. Protein sequence: CSVGAGWREETQYF. J is TRBJ2-5 and V is TRBV29-1, with D maybe TRBD2 (6 bases). Germline CDR1 is SQVTM and CDR2 is ANQGSEA. The V end lost 4 bases, the J end lost 5 bases, and 17 bases lay between the germline ends. The CDR3 covers 14 residues.